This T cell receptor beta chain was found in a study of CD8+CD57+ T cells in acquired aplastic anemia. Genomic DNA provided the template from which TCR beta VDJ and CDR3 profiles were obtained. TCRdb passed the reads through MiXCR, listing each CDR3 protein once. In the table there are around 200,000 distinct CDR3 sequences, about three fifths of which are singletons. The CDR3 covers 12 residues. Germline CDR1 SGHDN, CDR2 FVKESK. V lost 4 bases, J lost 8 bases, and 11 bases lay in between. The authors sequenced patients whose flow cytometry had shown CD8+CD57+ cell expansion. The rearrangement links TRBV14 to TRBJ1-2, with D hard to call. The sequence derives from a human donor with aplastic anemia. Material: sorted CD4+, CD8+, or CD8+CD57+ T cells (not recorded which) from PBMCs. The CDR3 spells CASSPDLWGYTF. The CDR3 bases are TGTGCCAGCAGCCCGGACCTGTGGGGCTACACCTTC.